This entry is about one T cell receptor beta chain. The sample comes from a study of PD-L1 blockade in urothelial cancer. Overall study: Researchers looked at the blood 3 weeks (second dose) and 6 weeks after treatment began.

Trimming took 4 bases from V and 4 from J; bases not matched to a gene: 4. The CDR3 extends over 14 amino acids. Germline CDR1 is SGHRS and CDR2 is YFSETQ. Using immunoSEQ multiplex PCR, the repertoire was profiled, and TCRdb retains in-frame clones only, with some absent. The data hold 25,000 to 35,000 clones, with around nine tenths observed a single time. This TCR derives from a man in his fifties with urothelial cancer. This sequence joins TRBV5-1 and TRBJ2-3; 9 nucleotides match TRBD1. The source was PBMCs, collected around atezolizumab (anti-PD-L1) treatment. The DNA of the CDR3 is TGCGCCAGCAGCAGGAGACAGGGGGCAGATACGCAGTATTTT. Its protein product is CASSRRQGADTQYF. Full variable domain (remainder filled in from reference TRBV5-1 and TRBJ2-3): KAGVTQTPRYLIKTRGQQVTLSCSPISGHRSVSWYQQTPGQGLQFLFEYFSETQRNKGNFPGRFSGRQFSNSRSEMNVSTLELGDSALYLCASSRRQGADTQYFGPGTRLTVL.